The entry below gives a single TCR beta chain sequence along with its context. Its antigen is currently unknown. This record belongs to a study of T cell repertoires in cytomegalovirus infection. One entry per CDR3 protein, called by TCRdb with MiXCR from the reads. The table has 370,000 or so distinct CDR3 sequences, nearly 35% seen once. Trimming shortened V by 1 base and J by 0 bases, and 4 bases separated the two germline ends. The CDR3 spans 14 residues. Germline assignment: CDR1 SGHTA and CDR2 FQGNSA. The specimen was cultured PBMCs, collected from culture after CMV antigen stimulation. This clonotype was obtained from a human donor in good health (CMV status not recorded). Some clones in this sample may be carry-over from other donors' samples. The V and J genes are TRBV7-2 and TRBJ1-5; D call uncertain. CDR3 DNA: TGTGCCAGCAGCTTAGTAGTTAGCAATCAGCCCCAGCATTTT. The encoded protein is CASSLVVSNQPQHF.